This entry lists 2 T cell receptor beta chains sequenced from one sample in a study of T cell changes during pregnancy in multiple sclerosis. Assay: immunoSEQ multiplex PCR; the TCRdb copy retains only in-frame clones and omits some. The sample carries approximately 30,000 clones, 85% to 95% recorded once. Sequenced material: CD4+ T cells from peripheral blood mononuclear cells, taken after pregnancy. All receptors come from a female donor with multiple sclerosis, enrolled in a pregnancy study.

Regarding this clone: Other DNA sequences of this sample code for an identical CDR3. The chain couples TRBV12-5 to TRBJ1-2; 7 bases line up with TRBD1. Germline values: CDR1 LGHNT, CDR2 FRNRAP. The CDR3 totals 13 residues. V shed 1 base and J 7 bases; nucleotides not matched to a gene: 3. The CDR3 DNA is TGTGCTAGTGGTTTGGGACAGGGTGGTGGCTACACCTTC. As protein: CASGLGQGGGYTF.

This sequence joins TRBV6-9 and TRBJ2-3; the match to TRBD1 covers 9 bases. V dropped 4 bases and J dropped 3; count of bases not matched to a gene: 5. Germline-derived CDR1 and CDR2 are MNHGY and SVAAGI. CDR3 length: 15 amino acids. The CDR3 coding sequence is TGTGCCAGCAGTTCCAGACAGGGGGGTACAGATACGCAGTATTTT. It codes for CASSSRQGGTDTQYF.